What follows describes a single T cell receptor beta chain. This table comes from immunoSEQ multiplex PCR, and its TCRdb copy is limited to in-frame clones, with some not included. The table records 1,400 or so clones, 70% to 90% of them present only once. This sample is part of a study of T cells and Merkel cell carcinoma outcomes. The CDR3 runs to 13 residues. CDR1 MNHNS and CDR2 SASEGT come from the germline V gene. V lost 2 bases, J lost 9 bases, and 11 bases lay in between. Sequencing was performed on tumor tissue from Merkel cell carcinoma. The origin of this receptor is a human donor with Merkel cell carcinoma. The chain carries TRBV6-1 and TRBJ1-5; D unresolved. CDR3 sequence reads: CASSETVRLPQHF. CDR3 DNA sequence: TGTGCCAGCAGTGAAACCGTGAGGCTGCCCCAGCATTTT.